These 11 T cell receptor beta chains were all obtained from the same sample, sequenced in a study of cytomegalovirus exposure and HLA in healthy donors. Clones were read by immunoSEQ multiplex PCR, and TCRdb kept only the in-frame ones, dropping some. The sample carries about 400,000 clones, 80% to 90% recorded once. The sample comprised PBMCs. Receptors originate from a woman between 18 and 29 years old in good health and CMV-seronegative.

This sequence joins TRBV2 and TRBJ1-2; D remains ambiguous. Germline V CDR1 and CDR2: SNHLY, FYNNEI. The V gene lost 0 bases and the J gene lost 4 bases, with 12 bases spanning the gap. This CDR3 is 15 amino acids long. The DNA of the CDR3 is TGTGCCAGCAGTGAAGCGCTTCACCGGGTCTATGGCTACACCTTC. This codes for CASSEALHRVYGYTF.

This clone was picked up a small number of times. This same CDR3 is encoded by further DNA sequences in the sample. The chain couples TRBV28 to TRBJ2-7; unclear D gene. CDR1 is MDHEN, CDR2 SYDVKM, per germline. V lost 1 base and J 2 bases, leaving 6 bases between the germline ends. The CDR3 runs 13 residues. CDR3 sequence: CASSLSGPYEQYF. The CDR3 DNA follows: TGTGCCAGCAGTTTATCAGGCCCCTACGAGCAGTACTTC.

This clone was detected only once. The rearrangement uses TRBV27 and TRBJ2-7, with TRBD2 identical over 8 bases. CDR1 and CDR2 from the germline V gene are MNHEY and SMNVEV (reference sequence). Trimming removed 6 bases from V and 4 bases from J; junction bases left unmatched: 8. This CDR3 comprises 14 residues. CDR3: CASRPGLEVYEQYF. CDR3 DNA sequence: TGTGCCAGCAGACCGGGACTAGAGGTTTACGAGCAGTACTTC.

J is TRBJ1-1 and V is TRBV5-1, with D hard to call. The CDR3 is made up of 13 amino acids. V lost 3 bases to trimming and J lost 3 bases, with 9 bases between them. Germline loops: CDR1 SGHRS, CDR2 YFSETQ. As DNA, the CDR3 is TGCGCCAGCAGCTCCCCCCGGGACACTGAAGCTTTCTTT. Amino acid sequence: CASSSPRDTEAFF.

The chain combines TRBV9 with TRBJ2-1; the D gene is possibly TRBD2 (6 bases). This CDR3 is built from 15 residues. Deletions cut 2 bases from V and 6 bases from J, with 15 bases between. The V gene's germline CDR1 is SGDLS and CDR2 YYNGEE. CDR3 region: CASSVFLEGFNEQFF. The CDR3 nucleotides are TGTGCCAGCAGCGTCTTCTTGGAGGGATTCAATGAGCAGTTCTTC.

The chain links TRBV27 to TRBJ1-1, with D unresolved. This CDR3 contains 14 residues. The germline CDR1 and CDR2 sequences are MNHEY and SMNVEV (reference sequence). The V end was cut by 3 bases, the J end by 0 bases, with 8 bases between. The CDR3 region has the DNA TGTGCCAGCAGTTTCGGGAACTTGAACACTGAAGCTTTCTTT. Translating gives CASSFGNLNTEAFF.

V is TRBV27 and J is TRBJ2-7; D possibly corresponds to TRBD1 (6 bases). The CDR3 extends over 16 amino acids. The germline V and J ends were trimmed by 2 bases and 2 bases, with 16 bases remaining between them. From germline, CDR1 is MNHEY and CDR2 SMNVEV (reference sequence). The CDR3 region is CASSLTYRQATYEQYF. The CDR3 DNA reads TGTGCCAGCAGTTTAACGTATCGACAGGCGACCTACGAGCAGTACTTC.

The rearrangement links TRBV27 to TRBJ2-7, with 9 bases aligning to TRBD1. The CDR3 sequence is 16 residues long. V trimming: 0 bases; J trimming: 7 bases; junction bases outside the gene matches: 10. Germline lookup yields CDR1 MNHEY and CDR2 SMNVEV (reference sequence). CDR3 in amino acids: CASSLSAGQGFYEQYF. As DNA, the CDR3 is TGTGCCAGCAGTTTATCGGCTGGACAGGGGTTCTATGAGCAGTACTTC.

With respect to this clone: The same CDR3 also results from other DNA sequences found in this sample. V and J are TRBV30 and TRBJ2-5; D may be TRBD2 (5 bases). The CDR3 runs to 13 residues. Germline assignment: CDR1 GTSNPN and CDR2 SVGIG (reference sequence). V was cut by 0 bases and J by 4 bases, with 9 bases left in between. The CDR3 nucleotides are TGTGCCTGGAGTGTACGACTACGAGAGACCCAGTACTTC. This encodes CAWSVRLRETQYF.

The V call is TRBV28, the J call TRBJ2-7; possibly TRBD1 for D (5 bases). The CDR3 is 15 residues long. Germline-derived CDR1 and CDR2 are MDHEN and SYDVKM. V was pared by 7 bases and J by 0 bases, with 16 bases between. The CDR3 DNA reads TGTGCCAGCATGTTTGACAGATCCTCCTCCTACGAGCAGTACTTC. It specifies CASMFDRSSSYEQYF.

The chain uses TRBV6-4 and TRBJ2-3; TRBD1 matches 12 bases. The CDR3 sequence is 16 residues long. V was clipped by 3 bases and J by 4 bases; unmatched bases: 5. Germline V gives CDR1 MRHNA, CDR2 SNTAGT. The CDR3 DNA reads TGTGCCAGCAGTGAGTCCGGGACAGGGGGCGCAGATACGCAGTATTTT. This gives the protein CASSESGTGGADTQYF.